The 2 T cell receptor beta chains below were found in one sample sequenced in a study of PD-1 blockade in classical Hodgkin lymphoma. TCRdb's table, derived via immunoSEQ multiplex PCR, lists solely in-frame clones and lacks some. Of some 100,000 clones in the sample, roughly 89% were seen once. Relapse after autologous stem cell transplantation occurred in every patient, and brentuximab vedotin exposure varied. The sequencing here drew on peripheral blood mononuclear cells (PBMCs), taken at baseline. Receptors originate from a human donor with classical Hodgkin lymphoma.

This rearrangement joins TRBV6-1 to TRBJ2-1, with TRBD2 identical over 9 bases. V shed 0 bases, J shed 7 bases, and the junction held 13 bases outside the gene matches. Germline CDR1 is MNHNS and CDR2 is SASEGT. The CDR3 totals 18 residues. CDR3 in DNA: TGTGCCAGCAGTGAAGCGAGGGCAGGCGGGAGGGCCTGGAATGAGCAGTTCTTC. The encoded protein is CASSEARAGGRAWNEQFF.

The V gene is TRBV2, the J gene TRBJ1-2; no firm D call. The CDR3 contains 14 residues. Per the germline V gene, CDR1 is SNHLY and CDR2 is FYNNEI. Trimming cost V 4 bases and J 2 bases, with 11 bases left between them. The CDR3 sequence: CASSGESANYGYTF. The DNA of the CDR3 is TGTGCCAGCAGTGGAGAATCGGCGAACTATGGCTACACCTTC.